A single sample gave rise to the 17 T cell receptor beta chains below, sequenced in a study of blood T cell repertoires in COVID-19. Here immunoSEQ multiplex PCR was the method, and the copy in TCRdb shows in-frame clones only, minus some. The data hold 200,000 to 250,000 clones, with about 80% observed a single time. The sample taken for sequencing was peripheral blood. These receptors all come from a woman aged 80 or over with COVID-19, enrolled during active disease.

The chain is built from TRBV27 and TRBJ2-1; TRBD2 agrees at 9 bases. J lost 0 bases, V lost 6 bases, and 15 bases had no gene match. CDR3 length equals 19 residues. Germline CDR1 reads MNHEY; CDR2 reads SMNVEV (reference sequence). The CDR3 region is CASRPPLRGGLDSYNEQFF. The CDR3 DNA reads TGTGCCAGCAGACCCCCCCTGCGGGGGGGCTTAGACTCCTACAATGAGCAGTTCTTC.

On this clone itself: The same CDR3 can be traced to other DNA sequences in this sample. The V and J genes are TRBV3-1 (or the pseudogene TRBV3-2) and TRBJ1-6, with 8 bases aligning to TRBD1. This CDR3 contains 14 residues. Per the germline V gene, CDR1 is LGHDT and CDR2 is YNNKEL (reference sequence). After removal of 1 base from V and 7 bases from J, the junction contained 0 bases not matched to a gene. In DNA form, the CDR3 reads TGTGCCAGCAGCCAAGGACAGGGGAATTCACCCCTCCACTTT. The encoded protein is CASSQGQGNSPLHF.

This clone came up a few times. The rearrangement joins TRBV5-6 to TRBJ1-4, with TRBD1 identical over 9 bases. The CDR3 runs to 14 residues. Germline CDR1 and CDR2: SGHDT and YYEEEE. V gave up 4 bases and J gave up 6 bases; unmatched junction bases: 4. The CDR3 loop is CASSPRTGDEKLFF. The CDR3 nucleotides read TGTGCCAGCAGCCCTCGGACAGGGGATGAAAAACTGTTTTTT. Full variable domain (remainder filled in from reference TRBV5-6 and TRBJ1-4): DAGVTQSPTHLIKTRGQQVTLRCSPKSGHDTVSWYQQALGQGPQFIFQYYEEEERQRGNFPDRFSGHQFPNYSSELNVNALLLGDSALYLCASSPRTGDEKLFFGSGTQLSVL.

This clone has a handful of counts. The chain couples TRBV5-4 to TRBJ2-7; D possibly corresponds to TRBD1 (6 bases). Germline loops: CDR1 SGHNT, CDR2 YYREEE (reference sequence). This CDR3 has 15 amino acids. V lost 1 base and J lost 2, with 13 bases in between. The DNA for the CDR3 is TGTGCCAGCAGCTTGCCGACCCAGGGGCCCTACGAGCAGTACTTC. Its translation: CASSLPTQGPYEQYF.

The table lists this clone with a few counts. CDR3 sequence: CASSPVEGGATSYGYTF. The CDR3 nucleotides read TGTGCCAGCTCACCAGTCGAGGGCGGAGCCACTTCTTATGGCTACACCTTC. The chain has TRBV18 and TRBJ1-2, with D uncertain. CDR3 length equals 17 residues. Germline V lookup: CDR1 KGHSH, CDR2 LQKENI. V was pared by 2 bases and J by 5 bases, with 21 bases between.

This chain links TRBV9 with TRBJ2-5, with D maybe TRBD2 (6 bases). From germline, CDR1 is SGDLS and CDR2 YYNGEE. V was clipped by 0 bases and J by 4 bases, with 10 bases between them. CDR3 length: 14 residues. The CDR3 region is CASSVGGTGETQYF. CDR3 nucleotide sequence: TGTGCCAGCAGCGTAGGCGGGACGGGAGAGACCCAGTACTTC.

This clone was recorded a few times. The chain is built from TRBV6-2 or TRBV6-3 and TRBJ1-5, with TRBD1 identical over 9 bases. This CDR3 is 20 amino acids long. With 4 bases clipped from V and 2 bases from J, the junction kept 18 bases outside the gene matches. Germline V lookup: CDR1 MNHEY, CDR2 SVGEGT. The CDR3 here is CASSLGMRTGAPRGNQPQHF. In nucleotides, the CDR3 is TGTGCCAGCAGTTTGGGCATGCGGACAGGGGCCCCCCGTGGCAATCAGCCCCAGCATTTT.

The CDR3 is CASSVQMNTEAFF. CDR3 DNA sequence: TGTGCCAGCAGCGTTCAGATGAACACTGAAGCTTTCTTT. The chain joins TRBV7-9 to TRBJ1-1; D remains ambiguous. Germline CDR1 and CDR2: SEHNR and FQNEAQ (reference sequence). The CDR3 has 13 residues. The germline V and J ends were trimmed by 5 bases and 0 bases, with 7 bases remaining between them.

V and J are TRBV3-1 (or the pseudogene TRBV3-2) and TRBJ1-1, with 7 bases matching TRBD1. CDR1 is LGHDT, CDR2 YNNKEL, per germline (reference sequence). After removal of 11 bases from V and 4 bases from J, the junction contained 4 bases not matched to a gene. There are 11 residues in the CDR3. CDR3 protein: CAVQGGTEAFF. CDR3 coding DNA: TGTGCCGTCCAGGGGGGCACTGAAGCTTTCTTT.

This sequence joins TRBV18 and TRBJ1-3; 7 bases match TRBD1. J was trimmed by 0 bases and V by 1 base; bases with no gene match: 3. Germline CDR1 and CDR2: KGHSH and LQKENI. This CDR3 spans 16 amino acids. The DNA of the CDR3 is TGTGCCAGCTCACCACGGACAGGCCTCTCTGGAAACACCATATATTTT. Its translation is CASSPRTGLSGNTIYF. Together with reference TRBV18 and TRBJ1-3, the CDR3 gives the full variable domain: NAGVMQNPRHLVRRRGQEARLRCSPMKGHSHVYWYRQLPEEGLKFMVYLQKENIIDESGMPKERFSAEFPKEGPSILRIQQVVRGDSAAYFCASSPRTGLSGNTIYFGEGSWLTVV.

This clone was seen a few times. The CDR3 protein is CASSEAGRTGEQYF. In nucleotides, the CDR3 is TGTGCCAGCAGTGAAGCAGGCAGGACAGGGGAGCAGTACTTC. The V call is TRBV6-1, the J call TRBJ2-7, with 8 bases aligning to TRBD1. Germline values: CDR1 MNHNS, CDR2 SASEGT. This CDR3 has 14 residues. The V segment lost 0 bases and the J segment 7 bases; nucleotides outside the gene matches: 5.

The gene calls are TRBV5-1 and TRBJ2-5; perhaps TRBD1 as D (7 bases). The CDR3 is 15 residues long. Germline V gene lookup returns CDR1 SGHRS and CDR2 YFSETQ. V gave up 4 bases and J gave up 5 bases, with 18 bases separating them. This CDR3 is CASSGGTASSETQYF. Written as DNA, the CDR3 is TGCGCCAGCAGCGGAGGGACAGCGAGTTCGGAGACCCAGTACTTC.

The chain carries TRBV3-1 (or the pseudogene TRBV3-2) and TRBJ2-3; 11 positions agree with TRBD2. This CDR3 comprises 17 residues. After removal of 2 bases from V and 2 bases from J, the junction contained 6 bases not matched to a gene. Looked up from germline, CDR1 is LGHDT and CDR2 is YNNKEL (reference sequence). CDR3 nucleotides: TGTGCCAGCAGCCAAACCGGGACTAGCGGCGTCACAGATACGCAGTATTTT. This encodes CASSQTGTSGVTDTQYF.

J is TRBJ1-1 and V is TRBV7-3; the match to TRBD1 covers 8 bases. This CDR3 has 14 residues. The junction had 1 base not matched to a gene; V was cut back by 3 bases and J by 1 base. Germline loops: CDR1 SGHTA, CDR2 FQGTGA. CDR3 DNA: TGTGCCAGCAGCTTCGGGACAGGGAACACTGAAGCTTTCTTT. Protein sequence: CASSFGTGNTEAFF.

The chain recombines TRBV27 with TRBJ2-7, with TRBD2 matching 9 bases. Trimming removed 8 bases from V and 5 bases from J; junction bases left unmatched: 16. CDR3 length: 16 residues. Germline V CDR1 and CDR2: MNHEY, SMNVEV (reference sequence). CDR3 DNA sequence: TGTGCCAGCTCTACCGCCGGCGGGAGGGCCGCCCACGAGCAGTACTTC. Its translation is CASSTAGGRAAHEQYF.

The chain uses TRBV19 and TRBJ1-2; TRBD1 matches 7 bases. CDR3 size: 13 residues. In germline, CDR1 is LNHDA, CDR2 SQIVND (reference sequence). After removal of 10 bases from V and 4 bases from J, the junction contained 9 bases not matched to a gene. The CDR3 DNA reads as TGTGCCACAACAGGGGTCTTGGGCTATGGCTACACCTTC. Its translation is CATTGVLGYGYTF.

This rearrangement joins TRBV5-4 to TRBJ2-7; 7 bases match TRBD1. The CDR3 sequence is 16 residues long. CDR1 and CDR2 from the germline V gene are SGHNT and YYREEE (reference sequence). V shed 0 bases and J 3 bases; nucleotides not matched to a gene: 9. The CDR3 region is CASSLGSRDRIYEQYF. In nucleotides, the CDR3 is TGTGCCAGCAGCTTGGGGAGCCGGGACAGAATCTACGAGCAGTACTTC.